This TCR beta chain emerged from a study of Siglec-9 on CD8 T cells in melanoma (dated by TCRdb to the late 2010s). Describing the broader study: The study investigated Siglec-9 expression on CD8+ T cells and the role of Siglec-9 in regulating T cells in the melanoma tumor microenvironment.

A word on this clone: Its antigen is still unknown. Base quality data are lacking; no much larger clone is found one base away.

The protocol used for the library was the immunoSEQ multiplex PCR assay. This is the immuneACCESS table as TCRdb keeps it, with only in-frame sequences that have V and J called. A part of the clones is gone; compared with another copy, unresolved V genes explain less than half, and the rest is unexplained. In all, the sample holds 36,000 or so clones, and roughly 80% of those were seen once. The top ten constitute approximately 1.8% of the sample. Broad study findings and their caveats: An effector memory CD8+ T-cell subset that appeared to accumulate within melanoma tumors was reported to be marked and regulated by Siglec-9.

The CDR3 spans 17 residues, from the cysteine through the phenylalanine. Only the CDR3 DNA stays, 51 bases, in frame from base 1. CDR1 and CDR2, looked up from the germline V gene, are MDHEN and SYDVKM. V and J lose 2 bases and 0 bases, and a span of 16 bases separates them. The source of this sequence is a human donor in good health. The chain is encoded by TRBV28 joined to TRBJ1-1; there is no confident call for the D gene. Sequencing was performed on Siglec-9- CD8+ T cells sorted from blood. The sample's cell subset or site label, decoded: CD8 T cells lacking Siglec-9. The DNA sequence is given as TGTGCCAGCAGTTTAGGCGTAAGAGTCTCCATGAACACTGAAGCTTTCTTT. Its coded protein is CASSLGVRVSMNTEAFF.